The clone carrying this T cell receptor beta chain appeared many times. Its antigen is unknown. Using its own MiXCR run on the RT-PCR reads, TCRdb lists one record per CDR3 protein. The sample lists about 500,000 distinct CDR3 sequences; roughly 13% were seen once. This specimen comes from a study of response to subunit inactivated influenza vaccine. This CDR3 is 14 amino acids long. The germline V gene has CDR1 LGHNA and CDR2 YSLEER. The ends lost 4 bases at V and 4 bases at J; junction bases unmatched: 5. Findings and caveats of the study: New T cells are recruited in small numbers by each seasonal influenza vaccination, according to the authors' suggestion.

The gene calls are TRBV4-3 and TRBJ2-3; 7 nucleotides match TRBD2. The TCR comes from a man between 50 and 59 years old who received an inactivated influenza vaccine. This specimen was PBMCs from blood, taken roughly 48 days after vaccination. The CDR3 nucleotides are TGCGCCAGCAGCCCGGAGGGGAGGGCAGATACGCAGTATTTT. Protein sequence: CASSPEGRADTQYF.